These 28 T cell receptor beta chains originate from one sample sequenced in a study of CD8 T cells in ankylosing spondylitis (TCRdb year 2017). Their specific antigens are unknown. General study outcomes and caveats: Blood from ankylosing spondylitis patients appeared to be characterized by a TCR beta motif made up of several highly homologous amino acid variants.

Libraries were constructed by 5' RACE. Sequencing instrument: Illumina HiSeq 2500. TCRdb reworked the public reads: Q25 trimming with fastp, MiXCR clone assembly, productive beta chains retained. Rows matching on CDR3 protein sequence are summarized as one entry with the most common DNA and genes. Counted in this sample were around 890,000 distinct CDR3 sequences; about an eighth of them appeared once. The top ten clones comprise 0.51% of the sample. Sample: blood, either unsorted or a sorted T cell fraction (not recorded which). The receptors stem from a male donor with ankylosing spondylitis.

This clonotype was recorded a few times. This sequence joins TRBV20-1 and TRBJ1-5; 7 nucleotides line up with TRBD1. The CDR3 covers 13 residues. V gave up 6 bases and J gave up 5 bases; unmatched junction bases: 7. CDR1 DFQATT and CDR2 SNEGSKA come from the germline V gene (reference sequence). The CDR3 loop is CSAQRTGDQPQHF. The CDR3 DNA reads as TGCAGTGCCCAAAGGACAGGAGATCAGCCCCAGCATTTT.

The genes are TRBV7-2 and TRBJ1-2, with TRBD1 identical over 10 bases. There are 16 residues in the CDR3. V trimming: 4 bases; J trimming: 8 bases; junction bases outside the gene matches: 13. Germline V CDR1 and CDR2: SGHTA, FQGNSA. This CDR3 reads CASSYRGTGEVLGYTF. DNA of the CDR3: TGTGCCAGCAGCTATAGGGGGACAGGGGAGGTCTTGGGCTACACCTTC.

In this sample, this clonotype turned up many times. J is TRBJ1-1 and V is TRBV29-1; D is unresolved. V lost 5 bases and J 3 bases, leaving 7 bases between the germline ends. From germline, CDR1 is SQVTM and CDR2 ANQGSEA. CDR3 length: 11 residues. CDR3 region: CSVQRYTEAFF. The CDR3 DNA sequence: TGCAGCGTTCAGCGATACACTGAAGCTTTCTTT.

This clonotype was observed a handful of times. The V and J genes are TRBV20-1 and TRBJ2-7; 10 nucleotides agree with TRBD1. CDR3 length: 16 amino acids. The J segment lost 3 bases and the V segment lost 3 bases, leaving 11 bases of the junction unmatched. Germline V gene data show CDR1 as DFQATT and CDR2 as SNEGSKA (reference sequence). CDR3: CSASGDRGSSGYEQYF. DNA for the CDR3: TGCAGTGCTAGTGGGGACAGGGGAAGTAGCGGCTACGAGCAGTACTTC.

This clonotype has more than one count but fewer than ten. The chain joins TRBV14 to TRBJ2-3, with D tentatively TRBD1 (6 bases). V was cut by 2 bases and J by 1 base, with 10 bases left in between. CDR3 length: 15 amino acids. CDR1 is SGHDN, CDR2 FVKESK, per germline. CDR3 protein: CASSQLGAGTDTQYF. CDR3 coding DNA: TGTGCCAGCAGCCAACTGGGGGCTGGCACAGATACGCAGTATTTT.

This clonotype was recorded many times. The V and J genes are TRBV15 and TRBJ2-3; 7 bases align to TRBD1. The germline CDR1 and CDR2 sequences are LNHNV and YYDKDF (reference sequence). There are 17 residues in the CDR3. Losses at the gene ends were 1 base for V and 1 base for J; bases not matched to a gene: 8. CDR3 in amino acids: CATSRGLTGTGTDTQYF. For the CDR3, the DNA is TGTGCCACCAGCAGAGGTTTGACAGGGACGGGCACAGATACGCAGTATTTT.

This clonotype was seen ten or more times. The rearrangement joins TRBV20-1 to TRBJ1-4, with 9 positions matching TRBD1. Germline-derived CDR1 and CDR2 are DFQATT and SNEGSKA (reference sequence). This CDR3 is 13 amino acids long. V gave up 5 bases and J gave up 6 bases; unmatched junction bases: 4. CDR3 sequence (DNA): TGCAGTGCTTGGACAGGGGTGGATGAAAAACTGTTTTTT. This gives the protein CSAWTGVDEKLFF.

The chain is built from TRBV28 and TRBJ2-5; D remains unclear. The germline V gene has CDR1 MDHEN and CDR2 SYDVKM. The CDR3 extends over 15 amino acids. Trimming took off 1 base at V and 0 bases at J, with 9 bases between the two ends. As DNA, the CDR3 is TGTGCCAGCAGTTTATCGACTCGATACCAAGAGACCCAGTACTTC. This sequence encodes CASSLSTRYQETQYF.

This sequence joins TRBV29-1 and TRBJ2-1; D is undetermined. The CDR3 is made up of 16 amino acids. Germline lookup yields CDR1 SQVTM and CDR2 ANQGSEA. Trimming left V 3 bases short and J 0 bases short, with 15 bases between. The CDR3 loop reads CSVEGRDPSSYNEQFF. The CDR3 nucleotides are TGCAGCGTTGAGGGAAGAGACCCGAGCTCCTACAATGAGCAGTTCTTC.

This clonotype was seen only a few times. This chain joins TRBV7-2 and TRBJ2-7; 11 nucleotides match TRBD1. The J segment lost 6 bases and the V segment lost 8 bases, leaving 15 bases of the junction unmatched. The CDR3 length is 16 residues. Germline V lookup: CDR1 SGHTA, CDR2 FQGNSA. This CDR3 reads CASSVKPGQGALEQYF. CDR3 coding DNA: TGTGCCAGCTCCGTTAAACCCGGACAGGGGGCCCTCGAGCAGTACTTC.

CDR3 loop: CASSLPNGDTQYF. The CDR3 DNA reads TGTGCCAGCAGCCTACCTAACGGAGATACGCAGTATTTT. The rearrangement joins TRBV7-2 to TRBJ2-3; D is unclear. CDR1 and CDR2 from the germline V gene are SGHTA and FQGNSA. The length of the CDR3 is 13 residues. The V end lost 5 bases, the J end lost 5 bases, and 11 bases lay between the germline ends.

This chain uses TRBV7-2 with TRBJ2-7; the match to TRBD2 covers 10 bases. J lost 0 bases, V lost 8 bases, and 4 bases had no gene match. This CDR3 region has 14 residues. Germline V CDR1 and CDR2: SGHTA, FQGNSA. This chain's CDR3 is CASGLAGASYEQYF. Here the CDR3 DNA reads TGTGCCAGCGGGCTAGCGGGGGCCTCCTACGAGCAGTACTTC.

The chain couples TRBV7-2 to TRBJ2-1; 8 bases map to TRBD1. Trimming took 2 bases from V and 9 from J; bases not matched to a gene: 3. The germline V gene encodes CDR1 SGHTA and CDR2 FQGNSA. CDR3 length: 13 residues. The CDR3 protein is CASSLSQGGEQFF. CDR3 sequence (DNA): TGTGCCAGCAGCTTATCACAGGGGGGTGAGCAGTTCTTC.

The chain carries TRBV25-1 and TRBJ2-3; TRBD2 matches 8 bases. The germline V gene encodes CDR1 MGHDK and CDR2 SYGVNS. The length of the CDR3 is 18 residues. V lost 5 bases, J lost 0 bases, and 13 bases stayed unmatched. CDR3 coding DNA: TGTGCCAGCAGTAGGGACCCTAGCGGGCATACTAGCACAGATACGCAGTATTTT. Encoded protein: CASSRDPSGHTSTDTQYF.

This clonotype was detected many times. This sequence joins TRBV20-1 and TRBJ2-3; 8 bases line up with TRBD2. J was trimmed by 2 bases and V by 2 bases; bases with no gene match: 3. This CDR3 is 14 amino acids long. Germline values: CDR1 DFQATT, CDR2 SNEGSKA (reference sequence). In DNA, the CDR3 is TGCAGTGCTAGACGGGGGGGCTACACAGATACGCAGTATTTT. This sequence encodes CSARRGGYTDTQYF.

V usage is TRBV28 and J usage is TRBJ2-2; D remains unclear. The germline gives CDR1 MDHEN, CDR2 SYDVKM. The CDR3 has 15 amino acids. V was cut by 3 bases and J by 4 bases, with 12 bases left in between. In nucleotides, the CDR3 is TGTGCCAGCAGTTTTTCCAGGACCTCCACCGGGGAGCTGTTTTTT. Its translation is CASSFSRTSTGELFF.

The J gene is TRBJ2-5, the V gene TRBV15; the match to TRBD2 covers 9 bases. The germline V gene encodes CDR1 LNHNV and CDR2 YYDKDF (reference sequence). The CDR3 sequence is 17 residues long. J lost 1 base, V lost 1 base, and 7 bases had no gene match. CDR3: CATSRAGQRGAQETQYF. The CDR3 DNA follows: TGTGCCACCAGCAGAGCCGGCCAGCGGGGGGCCCAAGAGACCCAGTACTTC.

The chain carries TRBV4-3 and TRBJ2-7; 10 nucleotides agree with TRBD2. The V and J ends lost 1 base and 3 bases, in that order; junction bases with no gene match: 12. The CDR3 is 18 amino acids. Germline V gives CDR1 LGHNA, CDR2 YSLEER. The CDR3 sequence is CASSQVRTGTSDLYEQYF. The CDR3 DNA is TGCGCCAGCAGCCAAGTCCGCACCGGGACTAGCGACCTCTACGAGCAGTACTTC.

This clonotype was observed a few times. The CDR3 DNA follows: TGTGCCAGCGCCCTACAGGAGTCGGGCTATGGCTACACCTTC. As protein: CASALQESGYGYTF. The V gene is TRBV6-1, the J gene TRBJ1-2; D perhaps matches TRBD1 (5 bases). Trimming removed 8 bases from V and 4 bases from J, with 17 bases in between. From germline, CDR1 is MNHNS and CDR2 SASEGT. This CDR3 region has 14 residues.

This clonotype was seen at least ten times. This CDR3 is CSVERHSQETQYF. Written as DNA, the CDR3 is TGCAGCGTTGAAAGGCACAGTCAAGAGACCCAGTACTTC. The V gene is TRBV29-1, the J gene TRBJ2-5, with D unclear. V lost 2 bases, J lost 2 bases, and 9 bases lay in between. The CDR3 extends over 13 amino acids. Germline CDR1 is SQVTM and CDR2 is ANQGSEA. Together with reference TRBV29-1 and TRBJ2-5, the CDR3 gives the full variable domain: SAVISQKPSRDICQRGTSLTIQCQVDSQVTMMFWYRQQPGQSLTLIATANQGSEATYESGFVIDKFPISRPNLTFSTLTVSNMSPEDSSIYLCSVERHSQETQYFGPGTRLLVL.

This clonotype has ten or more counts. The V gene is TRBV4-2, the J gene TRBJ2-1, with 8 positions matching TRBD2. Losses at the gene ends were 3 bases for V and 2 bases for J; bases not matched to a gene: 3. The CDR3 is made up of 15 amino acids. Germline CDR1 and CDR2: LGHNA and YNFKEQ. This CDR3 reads CASSQPGLAYNEQFF. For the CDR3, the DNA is TGTGCCAGCAGCCAGCCGGGACTAGCCTACAATGAGCAGTTCTTC.

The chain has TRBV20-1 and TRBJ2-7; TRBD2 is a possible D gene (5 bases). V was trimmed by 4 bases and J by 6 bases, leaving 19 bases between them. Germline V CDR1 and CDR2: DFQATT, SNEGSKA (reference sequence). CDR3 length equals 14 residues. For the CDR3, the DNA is TGCAGTGCTACAACCGGGATCCGCCTGTCCGAGCAGTACTTC. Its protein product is CSATTGIRLSEQYF.

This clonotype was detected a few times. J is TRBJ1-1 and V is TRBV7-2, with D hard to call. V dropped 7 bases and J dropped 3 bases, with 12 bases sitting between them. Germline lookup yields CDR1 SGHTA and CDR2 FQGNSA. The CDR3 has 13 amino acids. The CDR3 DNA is TGTGCCAGCACCTCGGGCGCTTACACTGAAGCTTTCTTT. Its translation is CASTSGAYTEAFF.

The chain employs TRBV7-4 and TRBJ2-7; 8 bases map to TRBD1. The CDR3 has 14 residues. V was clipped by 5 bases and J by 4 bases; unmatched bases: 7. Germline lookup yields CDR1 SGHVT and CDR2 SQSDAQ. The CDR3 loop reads CASSGDRLKYEQYF. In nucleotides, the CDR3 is TGTGCCAGCAGCGGGGACAGGCTTAAGTACGAGCAGTACTTC.

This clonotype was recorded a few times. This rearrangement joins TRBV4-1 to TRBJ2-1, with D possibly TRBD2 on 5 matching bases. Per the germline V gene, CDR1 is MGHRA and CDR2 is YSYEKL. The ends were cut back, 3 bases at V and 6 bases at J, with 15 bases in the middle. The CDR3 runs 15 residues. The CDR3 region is CASSHGLGPSNEQFF. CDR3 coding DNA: TGCGCCAGCAGCCATGGACTGGGCCCTTCCAATGAGCAGTTCTTC.

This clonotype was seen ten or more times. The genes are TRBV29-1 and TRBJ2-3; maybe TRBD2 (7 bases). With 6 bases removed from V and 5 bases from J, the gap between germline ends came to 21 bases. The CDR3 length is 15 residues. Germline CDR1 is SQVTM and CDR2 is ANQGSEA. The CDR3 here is CSVEGGAYGVDTQYF. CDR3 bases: TGCAGCGTCGAGGGGGGGGCCTATGGGGTAGATACGCAGTATTTT.

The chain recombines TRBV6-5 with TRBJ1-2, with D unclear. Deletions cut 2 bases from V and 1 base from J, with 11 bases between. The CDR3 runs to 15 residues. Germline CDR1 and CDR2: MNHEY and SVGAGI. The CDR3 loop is CASSYNGQSNYGYTF. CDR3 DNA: TGTGCCAGCAGTTACAACGGGCAGAGTAACTATGGCTACACCTTC.

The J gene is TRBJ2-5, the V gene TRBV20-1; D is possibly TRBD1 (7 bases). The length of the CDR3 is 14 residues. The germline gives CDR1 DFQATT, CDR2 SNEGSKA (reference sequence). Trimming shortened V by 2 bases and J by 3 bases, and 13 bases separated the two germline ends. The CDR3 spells CSARSDREEETQYF. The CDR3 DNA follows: TGCAGTGCTAGATCTGACAGGGAGGAAGAGACCCAGTACTTC.